Listed below are T cell receptor beta chains from one sample, sequenced in a study of T cell changes during pregnancy in multiple sclerosis. Produced via immunoSEQ multiplex PCR; TCRdb's table is partial and in-frame only. The table records about 60,000 clones, about 90% of them present only once. The sequences come from peripheral blood, collected in the third trimester of pregnancy. These receptors all stem from a female donor in good health, enrolled as a control in a pregnancy study. Both conserved end residues are part of each CDR3. Each record gives: clone size, D gene, J gene, V gene, CDR3 length, CDR3 DNA, CDR3 protein. The D gene is left open where the match is weak. Where a row states a size, it is once, few, many or the class of an expanded clone; other rows omit it.

abundance: NA; d_gene: TRBD2; j_gene: TRBJ2-3; v_gene: TRBV19; len: 17; CDR3nt: TGTGCCAGTAGTATCCGCAATCTAGCGGGAGGCACAGATACGCAGTATTTT; CDR3aa: CASSIRNLAGGTDTQYF
abundance: NA; d_gene: TRBD2; j_gene: TRBJ2-4; v_gene: TRBV15; len: 14; CDR3nt: TGTGCCACCAGCAGTAGGACTAGCGGGGCTATTCAGTACTTC; CDR3aa: CATSSRTSGAIQYF
abundance: NA; d_gene: NA; j_gene: TRBJ1-3; v_gene: TRBV30; len: 15; CDR3nt: TGTGCCTGGGAGAAACAGGGCATCTCTGGAAACACCATATATTTT; CDR3aa: CAWEKQGISGNTIYF
abundance: NA; d_gene: NA; j_gene: TRBJ1-5; v_gene: TRBV27; len: 15; CDR3nt: TGTGCCAGCACCTTACAGGGAAATAGCAATCAGCCCCAGCATTTT; CDR3aa: CASTLQGNSNQPQHF
abundance: NA; d_gene: NA; j_gene: TRBJ1-3; v_gene: TRBV4-1; len: 15; CDR3nt: TGCGCCAGCAGCCAAGGACAGCTCTCTGGAAACACCATATATTTT; CDR3aa: CASSQGQLSGNTIYF
abundance: NA; d_gene: NA; j_gene: TRBJ2-7; v_gene: TRBV12-5; len: 14; CDR3nt: TGTGCTAGTGGTCCCCGACAGGGACTGTACGAGCAGTACTTC; CDR3aa: CASGPRQGLYEQYF
abundance: NA; d_gene: NA; j_gene: TRBJ2-5; v_gene: TRBV6-1; len: 13; CDR3nt: TGTGCCAGCTCTGGACAGGGAGGGGAGACCCAGTACTTC; CDR3aa: CASSGQGGETQYF
abundance: once; d_gene: TRBD1; j_gene: TRBJ2-1; v_gene: TRBV5-5; len: 16; CDR3nt: TGTGCCAGCAGCTTGGAGTGGACAGGAGATTACAATGAGCAGTTCTTC; CDR3aa: CASSLEWTGDYNEQFF
abundance: NA; d_gene: TRBD1; j_gene: TRBJ2-1; v_gene: TRBV5-4; len: 15; CDR3nt: TGTGCCAGCAGCCCGACAGGGGGGGCGTTCGGTGAGCAGTTCTTC; CDR3aa: CASSPTGGAFGEQFF
abundance: NA; d_gene: NA; j_gene: TRBJ2-7; v_gene: TRBV11-2; len: 14; CDR3nt: TGTGCCAGCAGCTTAGCTATGGTAACCTACGAGCAGTACTTC; CDR3aa: CASSLAMVTYEQYF
abundance: NA; d_gene: TRBD1; j_gene: TRBJ2-7; v_gene: TRBV6-5; len: 15; CDR3nt: TGTGCCACCCAAACCCCCGGGACAGGGCTGTACGAGCAGTACTTC; CDR3aa: CATQTPGTGLYEQYF
abundance: NA; d_gene: NA; j_gene: TRBJ1-5; v_gene: TRBV14; len: 13; CDR3nt: TGTGCCAGCAGCCGTTATAGCAATCAGCCCCAGCATTTT; CDR3aa: CASSRYSNQPQHF
abundance: NA; d_gene: NA; j_gene: TRBJ1-5; v_gene: TRBV6-1; len: 14; CDR3nt: TGTGCCAGCAGTGAACCGCAGGGGAATCAGCCCCAGCATTTT; CDR3aa: CASSEPQGNQPQHF
abundance: NA; d_gene: NA; j_gene: TRBJ1-2; v_gene: TRBV9; len: 14; CDR3nt: TGTGCCAGCAGCCAAGGGAATTCGGGATATGGCTACACCTTC; CDR3aa: CASSQGNSGYGYTF
abundance: NA; d_gene: NA; j_gene: TRBJ2-1; v_gene: TRBV5-1; len: 14; CDR3nt: TGCGCCAGCAGCTTGGGTGGGAGAGGGAATGAGCAGTTCTTC; CDR3aa: CASSLGGRGNEQFF
abundance: few; d_gene: NA; j_gene: TRBJ1-1; v_gene: TRBV5-1; len: 15; CDR3nt: TGCGCCAGCAGCTTGGATATACGCAGGGCCCCTGAAGCTTTCTTT; CDR3aa: CASSLDIRRAPEAFF
abundance: NA; d_gene: NA; j_gene: TRBJ1-2; v_gene: TRBV6-5; len: 10; CDR3nt: TGTGCCACCCGAAACTCTGGCTACACCTTC; CDR3aa: CATRNSGYTF
abundance: NA; d_gene: NA; j_gene: TRBJ2-1; v_gene: TRBV15; len: 14; CDR3nt: TGTGCCACCAGCAGAGATACCAACAACAATGAGCAGTTCTTC; CDR3aa: CATSRDTNNNEQFF
abundance: NA; d_gene: NA; j_gene: TRBJ2-2; v_gene: TRBV6-5; len: 14; CDR3nt: TGTGCCACTCTCAACGTCGGGGATTCCGGGGAGCTGTTTTTT; CDR3aa: CATLNVGDSGELFF
abundance: few; d_gene: TRBD2; j_gene: TRBJ2-1; v_gene: TRBV11-3; len: 18; CDR3nt: TGTGCCAGCAGCTCGGAGGTGGGGCTAGCGGGGGCCTGGCAGGGGCAGTTCTTC; CDR3aa: CASSSEVGLAGAWQGQFF
abundance: NA; d_gene: NA; j_gene: TRBJ1-4; v_gene: TRBV9; len: 15; CDR3nt: TGTGCCAGCAGCGTTTCGAGGGGAGGTAATGAAAAACTGTTTTTT; CDR3aa: CASSVSRGGNEKLFF
abundance: NA; d_gene: TRBD2; j_gene: TRBJ2-1; v_gene: TRBV5-1; len: 13; CDR3nt: TGCGCCAGCAGTTCAACCCCTACTAGCGGGCGCCTCTTC; CDR3aa: CASSSTPTSGRLF
abundance: NA; d_gene: NA; j_gene: TRBJ1-5; v_gene: TRBV18; len: 14; CDR3nt: TGTGCCAGCTCACCATTGGGGGGGGGTCAGCCCCAGCATTTT; CDR3aa: CASSPLGGGQPQHF
abundance: NA; d_gene: NA; j_gene: TRBJ1-2; v_gene: TRBV6-5; len: 12; CDR3nt: TGTGCCAGCAGCTCCCCCACAGGGGGCTACACCTTC; CDR3aa: CASSSPTGGYTF
abundance: NA; d_gene: NA; j_gene: TRBJ2-3; v_gene: TRBV14; len: 15; CDR3nt: TGTGCCAGCAGCCAGCTCGGGTCGAGCACAGATACGCAGTATTTT; CDR3aa: CASSQLGSSTDTQYF
abundance: NA; d_gene: TRBD2; j_gene: TRBJ2-7; v_gene: TRBV27; len: 17; CDR3nt: TGTGCCAGCAGTCACCCGGGACTAGCGGGAGGACCGCCCGAGCAGTACTTC; CDR3aa: CASSHPGLAGGPPEQYF
abundance: NA; d_gene: TRBD2; j_gene: TRBJ2-3; v_gene: TRBV18; len: 16; CDR3nt: TGTGCCAGCTCACCACAATTACTAGCGGACACAGATACGCAGTATTTT; CDR3aa: CASSPQLLADTDTQYF
abundance: NA; d_gene: TRBD1; j_gene: TRBJ2-3; v_gene: TRBV7-9; len: 14; CDR3nt: TGTGCCGCCGAGGGGGACAGGGCCACAGATACGCAGTATTTT; CDR3aa: CAAEGDRATDTQYF
abundance: NA; d_gene: NA; j_gene: TRBJ1-6; v_gene: TRBV5-5; len: 15; CDR3nt: TGTGCCAGCAGCTTTGGGGGGGTTCAGAATTCACCCCTCCACTTT; CDR3aa: CASSFGGVQNSPLHF
abundance: NA; d_gene: TRBD1; j_gene: TRBJ1-5; v_gene: TRBV7-2; len: 15; CDR3nt: TGTGCCAGCAGCCTGGGACAGGGGGCGAAACAGCCCCAGCATTTT; CDR3aa: CASSLGQGAKQPQHF
abundance: NA; d_gene: NA; j_gene: TRBJ1-6; v_gene: TRBV6-5; len: 14; CDR3nt: TGTGCCAGCAGGATAGGGGAAGGTAGTTCACCCCTCCACTTT; CDR3aa: CASRIGEGSSPLHF
abundance: NA; d_gene: NA; j_gene: TRBJ1-3; v_gene: TRBV6-1; len: 10; CDR3nt: TGTGCCAGCATCAGAAACACCATATATTTT; CDR3aa: CASIRNTIYF
abundance: NA; d_gene: TRBD2; j_gene: TRBJ2-3; v_gene: TRBV19; len: 13; CDR3nt: TGTGCCACAGGACTAGCGGGGACAGATACGCAGTATTTT; CDR3aa: CATGLAGTDTQYF
abundance: NA; d_gene: TRBD1; j_gene: TRBJ1-1; v_gene: TRBV9; len: 19; CDR3nt: TGTGCCAGCAGCGTAGGGCTGGGACAGGGGCTAGAAGTTGACACTGAAGCTTTCTTT; CDR3aa: CASSVGLGQGLEVDTEAFF
abundance: NA; d_gene: NA; j_gene: TRBJ1-6; v_gene: TRBV6-5; len: 14; CDR3nt: TGTGCCAGCAGTTATAGACTGAATAATTCACCCCTCCACTTT; CDR3aa: CASSYRLNNSPLHF
abundance: NA; d_gene: NA; j_gene: TRBJ1-2; v_gene: TRBV29-1; len: 12; CDR3nt: TGCAGCGCTGACTCCAGGCTCTATGGCTACACCTTC; CDR3aa: CSADSRLYGYTF
abundance: NA; d_gene: TRBD1; j_gene: TRBJ2-2; v_gene: TRBV27; len: 16; CDR3nt: TGTGCCAGCAGTAGCGACAGGGGATCCTACGTCGGGGAGCTGTTTTTT; CDR3aa: CASSSDRGSYVGELFF
abundance: NA; d_gene: TRBD1; j_gene: TRBJ2-5; v_gene: TRBV5-6; len: 14; CDR3nt: TGTGCCAGCAGCCACGGGACAGGGGGAGAGACCCAGTACTTC; CDR3aa: CASSHGTGGETQYF
abundance: once; d_gene: NA; j_gene: TRBJ2-1; v_gene: TRBV15; len: 14; CDR3nt: TGTGCCACCAGCCGGGATGAAGTCTTCAATGAGCAGTTCTTC; CDR3aa: CATSRDEVFNEQFF
abundance: NA; d_gene: NA; j_gene: TRBJ1-3; v_gene: TRBV5-1; len: 14; CDR3nt: TGCGCCAGCAGCCCCGGAGGGCAACCCAGCACCATATATTTT; CDR3aa: CASSPGGQPSTIYF
abundance: NA; d_gene: TRBD2; j_gene: TRBJ2-7; v_gene: TRBV7-2; len: 12; CDR3nt: TGTGCCAGCAGCTCGCGGGGGTACGAGCAGTACTTC; CDR3aa: CASSSRGYEQYF
abundance: NA; d_gene: TRBD1; j_gene: TRBJ1-2; v_gene: TRBV6-4; len: 15; CDR3nt: TGTGCCAGCAGCCCAACCGGGACAGGGGGTAACGGCTACACCTTC; CDR3aa: CASSPTGTGGNGYTF
abundance: once; d_gene: NA; j_gene: TRBJ1-2; v_gene: TRBV2; len: 13; CDR3nt: TGTGCCAGCGGCCCAGGGCAGGTCTATGGCTACACCTTC; CDR3aa: CASGPGQVYGYTF
abundance: NA; d_gene: NA; j_gene: TRBJ2-1; v_gene: TRBV7-9; len: 14; CDR3nt: TGTGCCAGCAGCCTCGTGCAGGGAAACAATGAGCAGTTCTTC; CDR3aa: CASSLVQGNNEQFF
abundance: few; d_gene: NA; j_gene: TRBJ1-2; v_gene: TRBV6-5; len: 14; CDR3nt: TGTGCCAGCAGTCCGCATACGGCCATGCGGGGCTACACCTTC; CDR3aa: CASSPHTAMRGYTF
abundance: NA; d_gene: TRBD1; j_gene: TRBJ2-7; v_gene: TRBV10-3; len: 13; CDR3nt: TGTGCCATCAGTGAGTCGAGGGGACAGGGGATCGGCTTC; CDR3aa: CAISESRGQGIGF
abundance: NA; d_gene: NA; j_gene: TRBJ2-7; v_gene: TRBV7-2; len: 12; CDR3nt: TGTGCCAGCAGCTTAGTAGTTTACGAGCAGTACTTC; CDR3aa: CASSLVVYEQYF
abundance: NA; d_gene: TRBD2; j_gene: TRBJ2-5; v_gene: TRBV7-2; len: 16; CDR3nt: TGTGCCAGCAGCTTAGCGGCGGGGGGGCCCCAAGAGACCCAGTACTTC; CDR3aa: CASSLAAGGPQETQYF
abundance: NA; d_gene: NA; j_gene: TRBJ2-7; v_gene: TRBV5-1; len: 12; CDR3nt: TGCGCCAGCAGCTTGTACAGCTACGAGCAGTACTTC; CDR3aa: CASSLYSYEQYF
abundance: NA; d_gene: NA; j_gene: TRBJ1-1; v_gene: TRBV6-1; len: 12; CDR3nt: TGTGCCAGCAGTGAACGGAGGTTGGAAGCTTTCTTT; CDR3aa: CASSERRLEAFF
abundance: NA; d_gene: NA; j_gene: TRBJ1-4; v_gene: TRBV5-1; len: 15; CDR3nt: TGCGCCAGCAGCTTGGGGCGGGGTACTAATGAAAAACTGTTTTTT; CDR3aa: CASSLGRGTNEKLFF
abundance: NA; d_gene: TRBD2; j_gene: TRBJ2-3; v_gene: TRBV9; len: 15; CDR3nt: TGTGCCAGCAGCGTACTAGCGGGGGGCACAGATACGCAGTATTTT; CDR3aa: CASSVLAGGTDTQYF
abundance: NA; d_gene: TRBD1; j_gene: TRBJ2-5; v_gene: TRBV4-1; len: 15; CDR3nt: TGCGCCAGCAGCCAAGCGACAGGGGATAGAGAGACCCAGTACTTC; CDR3aa: CASSQATGDRETQYF
abundance: NA; d_gene: NA; j_gene: TRBJ1-2; v_gene: TRBV7-8; len: 16; CDR3nt: TGTGCCAGCAGCTTAGGACGGGTTGACTGGTTAAAAGGCTACACCTTC; CDR3aa: CASSLGRVDWLKGYTF